The rows below give T cell receptor beta chains drawn from one sample of a study of shared clonotypes between healthy human individuals. Libraries were prepared by immunoSEQ multiplex PCR; TCRdb keeps only in-frame clonotypes and omits some of them. This table has about 1.5 million clones, approximately 96% appearing once. The sequencing sample was made of naive CD4+ T cells sorted from blood. These receptors originate from a man under 40 in good health. The CDR3 runs from the conserved cysteine through the conserved F or W. A D gene is named only where the DNA matches it firmly. Clone size is not always given. Where it is, it says once, few, many or a class for expanded clones.

size	D	V	J	DNA	CDR3
NA	NA	TRBV18	TRBJ2-5	TGTGCCAGCTCACCAGGGCAGGGGTTAGAGACCCAGTACTTC	CASSPGQGLETQYF
NA	NA	TRBV10-3	TRBJ2-7	TGTGCCATCAGTCATGGGGACTTCTCCTACGAGCAGTACTTC	CAISHGDFSYEQYF
NA	NA	TRBV9	TRBJ1-4	TGTGCCAGCAGCGTAGGAGACGCTACTAATGAAAAACTGTTTTTT	CASSVGDATNEKLFF
NA	NA	TRBV6-5	TRBJ1-4	TGTGCCAGCAGTCTAAGGGTCGCCAGTGAAAAACTGTTTTTT	CASSLRVASEKLFF
NA	TRBD2	TRBV7-6	TRBJ2-3	TGTGCCAGCAGCCAAATAGCGGGAGGACTGGCAGATACGCAGTATTTT	CASSQIAGGLADTQYF
once	TRBD2	TRBV11-2	TRBJ2-3	TGTGCCAGCAAGACTAGCGGGAGGGCCGGAGAGCCGCAGTATTTT	CASKTSGRAGEPQYF
NA	NA	TRBV7-8	TRBJ2-5	TGTGCCAGCAGCTTAGCTGAGAAAGAGACCCAGTACTTC	CASSLAEKETQYF
NA	TRBD2	TRBV15	TRBJ2-7	TGTGCCACCAGCAGAGATCATATCCGCGGGAGACCCTACGAGCAGTACTTC	CATSRDHIRGRPYEQYF
NA	NA	TRBV20-1	TRBJ2-7	TGCAGTGCTAGAAAAAGAGACGAGCAGTACTTC	CSARKRDEQYF
NA	NA	TRBV15	TRBJ2-1	TGTGCCATCAGGCGGGAAGGGGGTGAGCAGTTCTTC	CAIRREGGEQFF
NA	TRBD2	TRBV5-1	TRBJ2-7	TGCGCCAGCAGCGCCGGGACTAGCGACCCCCACGAGCAGTACTTC	CASSAGTSDPHEQYF
few	TRBD1	TRBV7-6	TRBJ2-7	TGTGCCAGCAGCTTAGGTTCGAAGGGGGCTTCCTACGAGCAGTACTTC	CASSLGSKGASYEQYF
NA	TRBD2	TRBV27	TRBJ2-3	TGTGCCAGCAGTTCCGGACTAGCGGCCACAGATACGCAGTATTTT	CASSSGLAATDTQYF
NA	NA	TRBV12-5	TRBJ1-2	TGTGCTAGTGGTTTAGGGGCCGAGGGTAGCCATGGCTACACCTTC	CASGLGAEGSHGYTF
NA	NA	TRBV10-1	TRBJ2-7	TGCGCCAGCGGGGAGGTCCATTCCAACGAGCAGTACTTC	CASGEVHSNEQYF
NA	TRBD2	TRBV29-1	TRBJ2-3	TGCAGCGTGGCCTTCGGGACTAGTATTAAGGATACGCAGTATTTT	CSVAFGTSIKDTQYF
once	NA	TRBV25-1	TRBJ2-1	TGTGCCAGCAGTCCTTCCGCTAGCGCTCTCTACAATGAGCAGTTCTTC	CASSPSASALYNEQFF
NA	NA	TRBV6-5	TRBJ1-1	TGTGCCAGCAGTTTGGGACACACTGAAGCTTTCTTT	CASSLGHTEAFF
NA	NA	TRBV7-9	TRBJ2-3	TGTGCCAGCAGCTTGGGGACGGGAGAATCCCCAGATACGCAGTATTTT	CASSLGTGESPDTQYF
NA	NA	TRBV7-3	TRBJ2-3	TGTGCCAGCAGCTTAACAGGTTACACAGATACGCAGTATTTT	CASSLTGYTDTQYF
NA	NA	TRBV14	TRBJ2-6	TGTGCCAGCAGCCAAATAGGGGCAGGCCCCTTCTCTGGGGCCAACGTCCTGACTTTC	CASSQIGAGPFSGANVLTF
NA	NA	TRBV28	TRBJ2-7	TGTGCCAGCAGTGGAGACGGGACTTCCGAGCAGTACTTC	CASSGDGTSEQYF
NA	TRBD2	TRBV5-1	TRBJ2-3	TGCGCCAGCAGTAACTTAGCGGGGAGGGGTACGCAGTATTTT	CASSNLAGRGTQYF
NA	NA	TRBV7-8	TRBJ1-2	TGTGCCAGCAGCTTAGGGTACAGGGAACGCTTCGATGGCTACACCTTC	CASSLGYRERFDGYTF
NA	NA	TRBV10-3	TRBJ1-2	TGTGCCATCAGTGAGGGTTCCGGGACCTATGGCTACACCTTC	CAISEGSGTYGYTF
NA	NA	TRBV15	TRBJ2-1	TGTGCCACCAGCAGAGGTGGCTTCAGCTCCTACAATGAGCAGTTCTTC	CATSRGGFSSYNEQFF
NA	NA	TRBV6-1	TRBJ1-2	TGTGCCAGCAGAGACGCGGGGGGCAACTTCTATGGCTACACCTTC	CASRDAGGNFYGYTF
NA	TRBD2	TRBV28	TRBJ2-1	TGTGCCAGCAGTGATACTAGCGGTAGCTCCTACAATGAGCAGTTCTTC	CASSDTSGSSYNEQFF
NA	TRBD2	TRBV9	TRBJ2-1	TGTGCCAGCAGCGGGACTAGTTTCTCTGAGCAGTTCTTC	CASSGTSFSEQFF
NA	TRBD1	TRBV28	TRBJ1-2	TGTGCCAGCAGTTCCCGGGACAGGGGGTTCTATGGCTACACCTTC	CASSSRDRGFYGYTF
NA	NA	TRBV7-3	TRBJ2-2	TGTGCCAGCAGCTCAGGGACCGGGGAGCTGTTTTTT	CASSSGTGELFF
once	NA	TRBV7-9	TRBJ1-5	TGTGCCAGCAGCTTAGGGCTGGGGTCGACGTATAGCAATCAGCCCCAGCATTTT	CASSLGLGSTYSNQPQHF
NA	TRBD2	TRBV6-1	TRBJ2-7	TGTGCCAGCAGTGGATTCGGCGGGAGCTCCTACGAGCAGTACTTC	CASSGFGGSSYEQYF
NA	NA	TRBV4-1	TRBJ1-5	TGCGCCAGCAGCCAAGAATATCCGGGGCAGGGGAACCAGCCCCAGCATTTT	CASSQEYPGQGNQPQHF
NA	TRBD1	TRBV5-6	TRBJ2-2	TGTGCCAGCAGCTCCCTGGGACAGGGTCGCACCGGGGAGCTGTTTTTT	CASSSLGQGRTGELFF
NA	NA	TRBV11-2	TRBJ2-3	TGTGCCAGCAGCTTCCCCAGGGGTGATGGGAGAGATCAGTCGGATACGCAGTATTTT	CASSFPRGDGRDQSDTQYF
NA	NA	TRBV9	TRBJ2-7	TGTGCCAGCAGCTCCCGTCCGGGACAACGCTACGAGCAGTACTTC	CASSSRPGQRYEQYF
NA	NA	TRBV5-1	TRBJ2-2	TGCGCCAGCAGCTTGGTCTTGGCGGGTAACACCGGGGAGCTGTTTTTT	CASSLVLAGNTGELFF
NA	TRBD1	TRBV5-4	TRBJ1-1	TGTGCCAGCAGCCCCGGACAGGGGAACACTGAAGCTTTCTTT	CASSPGQGNTEAFF
NA	TRBD1	TRBV6-6	TRBJ1-3	TGTGCCAGCAGGAGAACAGGGGTTTCGGAAAACACCATATATTTT	CASRRTGVSENTIYF
NA	TRBD2	TRBV28	TRBJ2-1	TGTGCCAGCAGCCCGAGCGGGAGGAAGGACAATGAGCAGTTCTTC	CASSPSGRKDNEQFF
NA	NA	TRBV28	TRBJ1-3	TGTGCCAGCAGTTTGAACAGAAACCTGGAAAACACCATATATTTT	CASSLNRNLENTIYF
NA	NA	TRBV19	TRBJ2-2	TGTGCCAGTACCCTTTTTGCTAGTAAAGTGGCCGGGGAGCTGTTTTTT	CASTLFASKVAGELFF
NA	NA	TRBV5-1	TRBJ1-4	TGCGCCAGCAGCCCTTCAGGGGTTGGGACTAATGAAAAACTGTTTTTT	CASSPSGVGTNEKLFF
NA	NA	TRBV5-4	TRBJ2-1	TGTGCCAGCAGTCCGGCTATACCCTACAATGAGCAGTTCTTC	CASSPAIPYNEQFF
NA	TRBD1	TRBV4-1	TRBJ1-5	TGCGCCAGCAGCCAAGCCGTAAAGGGGGCAAGCAATCAGCCCCAGCATTTT	CASSQAVKGASNQPQHF